This T cell receptor (beta chain) was captured by sequencing in a study of cytomegalovirus exposure and HLA in healthy donors. This clone was detected a few times. Its antigen is currently unknown. General study findings and limits: Associated with HLA alleles at 0.05 false discovery rate in a later analysis were over 15,000 TCR beta sequences.

Both 60 Vbeta primers and 13 Jbeta primers went into the PCR. The table came from immunoSEQ multiplex PCR; TCRdb's copy has only in-frame clones and leaves some out. This table has about 120,000 clones, about 9.4% appearing once. Healthy people donating bone marrow made up the donors. The TCR sequence derives from a woman between 40 and 55 years old in good health and CMV-seropositive. Source material: PBMCs.

CDR3 amino acids: CATTEAGDGTEAFF. The CDR3 DNA reads as TGTGCCACCACTGAGGCAGGGGATGGCACTGAAGCTTTCTTT. The J gene is TRBJ1-1, the V gene TRBV10-3, with D possibly being TRBD1 (6 bases). This CDR3 has 14 residues. Germline-derived CDR1 and CDR2 are ENHRY and SYGVKD. Trimming shortened V by 10 bases and J by 4 bases, and 19 bases separated the two germline ends.